Listed below are T cell receptor beta chains from one sample, sequenced in a study of cytomegalovirus exposure and HLA in healthy donors. Assay: immunoSEQ multiplex PCR; the TCRdb copy retains only in-frame clones and omits some. The data contain 95,000 to 150,000 clones, roughly 72% of them singletons. Sequencing used PBMCs. Receptors were obtained from a man aged 35-49 years in good health and CMV-seropositive. Both conserved end residues are part of each CDR3. A D gene is named only where the DNA matches it firmly. For some rows the clone size is stated as once, few or many, or as a class when expanded; others skip it.

J gene: TRBJ2-7
clone size: few
V gene: TRBV19
D gene: TRBD1
CDR3 DNA: TGTGCCAGTAGTGGGGTGACAGGGTCCGAGCAGTACTTC
CDR3 protein: CASSGVTGSEQYF

J gene: TRBJ2-2
clone size: -
V gene: TRBV27
D gene: TRBD2
CDR3 DNA: TGTGCCAGCAGTCTTTATAGCGGGGGCCTGAACACCGGGGAGCTGTTTTTT
CDR3 protein: CASSLYSGGLNTGELFF

J gene: TRBJ2-1
clone size: -
V gene: TRBV7-2
D gene: TRBD2
CDR3 DNA: TGTGCCAGCAGCATCCCGGGACTAGGATTAAATGAGCAGTTCTTC
CDR3 protein: CASSIPGLGLNEQFF

J gene: TRBJ2-5
clone size: -
V gene: TRBV29-1
D gene: TRBD2
CDR3 DNA: TGCAGCGCTCCGGGACTACGAGAGACCCAGTACTTC
CDR3 protein: CSAPGLRETQYF

J gene: TRBJ2-5
clone size: -
V gene: TRBV5-1
D gene: -
CDR3 DNA: TGCGCCAGCAGCGCCGGACTGGGGAATCAAGAGACCCAGTACTTC
CDR3 protein: CASSAGLGNQETQYF

J gene: TRBJ2-7
clone size: -
V gene: TRBV7-9
D gene: TRBD1
CDR3 DNA: TGTGCCAGCAGCGGTACAGGGGGTCTGGAGCAGTACTTC
CDR3 protein: CASSGTGGLEQYF

J gene: TRBJ2-1
clone size: -
V gene: TRBV5-1
D gene: TRBD1
CDR3 DNA: TGCGCCAGCAGCGGGACAGGGGGCGCGGGGAATGAGCAGTTCTTC
CDR3 protein: CASSGTGGAGNEQFF

J gene: TRBJ1-6
clone size: -
V gene: TRBV25-1
D gene: -
CDR3 DNA: TGTGCCAGCAGTGAATCGCTCCGGAGAGCAAAAAATTCACCCCTCCACTTT
CDR3 protein: CASSESLRRAKNSPLHF

J gene: TRBJ2-3
clone size: -
V gene: TRBV10-3
D gene: TRBD1
CDR3 DNA: TGTGCCATCACAGGGGGCACGGGCACAGATACGCAGTATTTT
CDR3 protein: CAITGGTGTDTQYF

J gene: TRBJ2-3
clone size: few
V gene: TRBV5-1
D gene: TRBD2
CDR3 DNA: TGCGCCAGCAGCCCCAGCGGCGGGAGTGGAGATACGCAGTATTTT
CDR3 protein: CASSPSGGSGDTQYF

J gene: TRBJ2-2
clone size: few
V gene: TRBV15
D gene: -
CDR3 DNA: TGTGCCACCAGCAGAGATCCAGGGGGGAGGACCGGGGAGCTGTTTTTT
CDR3 protein: CATSRDPGGRTGELFF

J gene: TRBJ2-1
clone size: few
V gene: TRBV6-1
D gene: TRBD2
CDR3 DNA: TGTGCCAGCAGTGGGGGGACTAGCGGGGGTTACAATGAGCAGTTCTTC
CDR3 protein: CASSGGTSGGYNEQFF

J gene: TRBJ1-6
clone size: -
V gene: TRBV5-1
D gene: TRBD1
CDR3 DNA: TGCGCCAGCAGCTTGGACAGGGGGCAAAATTCACCCCTCCACTTT
CDR3 protein: CASSLDRGQNSPLHF

J gene: TRBJ2-7
clone size: once
V gene: TRBV5-1
D gene: -
CDR3 DNA: TGCGCCAGCAGCTTCTCATTACTCTACGAGCAGTACTTC
CDR3 protein: CASSFSLLYEQYF

J gene: TRBJ2-3
clone size: -
V gene: TRBV25-1
D gene: TRBD1
CDR3 DNA: TGTGCCAGCAGTGAGGGGACAGAGATAATAGATACGCAGTATTTT
CDR3 protein: CASSEGTEIIDTQYF

J gene: TRBJ2-7
clone size: -
V gene: TRBV5-1
D gene: TRBD1
CDR3 DNA: TGCGCCAGCAGCGAGGGGACAGACCCTAACGAGCAGTACTTC
CDR3 protein: CASSEGTDPNEQYF

J gene: TRBJ1-5
clone size: few
V gene: TRBV5-6
D gene: TRBD1
CDR3 DNA: TGTGCCAGCAGCTTGACAGGGGGGAGCAATCAGCCCCAGCATTTT
CDR3 protein: CASSLTGGSNQPQHF

J gene: TRBJ2-7
clone size: -
V gene: TRBV2
D gene: -
CDR3 DNA: TGTGCCAGCAGTGAATATCTAGACAGGAGCTCCTACGAGCAGTACTTC
CDR3 protein: CASSEYLDRSSYEQYF

J gene: TRBJ2-3
clone size: -
V gene: TRBV10-3
D gene: -
CDR3 DNA: TGTGCCATCAGTGAGGGGAGTGACACAGATACGCAGTATTTT
CDR3 protein: CAISEGSDTDTQYF

J gene: TRBJ2-1
clone size: -
V gene: TRBV11-2
D gene: TRBD2
CDR3 DNA: TGTGCCAGCAGCTCCGTACTAGCGACCAATGAGCAGTTCTTC
CDR3 protein: CASSSVLATNEQFF

J gene: TRBJ1-4
clone size: -
V gene: TRBV4-1
D gene: TRBD1
CDR3 DNA: TGCGCCAGCAGCCAAGAGTCGGGAACCACAACGGGACAGGGGAATGAAAAACTGTTTTTT
CDR3 protein: CASSQESGTTTGQGNEKLFF

J gene: TRBJ1-2
clone size: -
V gene: TRBV5-1
D gene: TRBD1
CDR3 DNA: TGCGCCAGCAGCCTTGACCCGGGACAGGGACAGGGTGGCTACACCTTC
CDR3 protein: CASSLDPGQGQGGYTF

J gene: TRBJ1-3
clone size: -
V gene: TRBV5-5
D gene: -
CDR3 DNA: TGTGCCAGCAGCTTGATGGCCGGGGGTCGGGGAAACACCATATATTTT
CDR3 protein: CASSLMAGGRGNTIYF

J gene: TRBJ2-1
clone size: -
V gene: TRBV25-1
D gene: -
CDR3 DNA: TGTGCCAGCAGGGTCCCCCAGGGAAAGCAGTTCTTC
CDR3 protein: CASRVPQGKQFF

J gene: TRBJ2-3
clone size: -
V gene: TRBV6-1
D gene: -
CDR3 DNA: TGTGCCAGCAGTGAAACACTACATAGCACAGATACGCAGTATTTT
CDR3 protein: CASSETLHSTDTQYF

J gene: TRBJ2-1
clone size: -
V gene: TRBV6-1
D gene: TRBD2
CDR3 DNA: TGTGCCAGCAGTGAATCCGGAATAGCGGGGAGGTATGAGCAGTTCTTC
CDR3 protein: CASSESGIAGRYEQFF